The rows below give T cell receptor beta chains drawn from one sample of a study of cytomegalovirus exposure and HLA in healthy donors. TCRdb's copy holds only in-frame clones and misses some; the assay was immunoSEQ multiplex PCR. The data show about 190,000 clones, roughly 80% seen once. The sequenced sample was PBMCs. These TCRs come from a woman under 30 in good health and CMV-seronegative. CDR3s include the opening cysteine and the closing phenylalanine or tryptophan.

cdr3_length	j_call	v_call	cdr3_aa
16	TRBJ2-5	TRBV25-1	CASSGSLQGIGETQYF
14	TRBJ1-6	TRBV9	CASSLGQRDSPLHF
16	TRBJ1-5	TRBV2	CASSLGQGRNGQPQHF
15	TRBJ1-1	TRBV6-6	CASSYGQGRSTEAFF
15	TRBJ2-2	TRBV4-2	CASSPGGPNTGELFF
15	TRBJ2-7	TRBV6-1	CASSAGDSPSYEQYF
16	TRBJ2-7	TRBV2	CASSPDGTDTSGEQYF
18	TRBJ1-3	TRBV19	CASSMGDRGRGTGNTIYF
17	TRBJ1-1	TRBV27	CASSLFWSRVMNTEAFF
16	TRBJ2-7	TRBV28	CASSFGLAGPNYEQYF
16	TRBJ1-5	TRBV7-8	CASSSYQGQNNQPQHF
14	TRBJ1-1	TRBV6-4	CAGKNQGGNTEAFF
15	TRBJ2-1	TRBV7-2	CASSLERQYYNEQFF
14	TRBJ2-5	TRBV30	CALTGTGVGETQYF
15	TRBJ2-1	TRBV7-2	CASSSWTGDYNEQFF
15	TRBJ1-6	TRBV27	CASNLRGGYNSPLHF
13	TRBJ2-1	TRBV18	CASAGTGQSEQFF
14	TRBJ2-7	TRBV19	CASSMTGNGYEQYF
18	TRBJ2-5	TRBV21-1	CASSLITPGTGGEKTQYF
16	TRBJ2-2	TRBV27	CASSSPASGSTGELFF
15	TRBJ1-6	TRBV5-1	CASSGGQPVDSPLHF
17	TRBJ1-2	TRBV11-2	CASSLRPPTGGNYGYTF
15	TRBJ1-1	TRBV5-1	CASSYEQGLNTEAFF
14	TRBJ2-5	TRBV19	CASSTSGGAETQYF
14	TRBJ1-5	TRBV5-1	CASSPGGFDQPQHF
16	TRBJ2-2	TRBV7-3	CASSLSGRAPAGELFF
15	TRBJ2-7	TRBV6-1	CASASGQEGANEQYF
15	TRBJ2-5	TRBV7-2	CASSLSVRGAETQYF
15	TRBJ2-1	TRBV10-3	CAITRNGGRGDEQFF
14	TRBJ1-5	TRBV21-1	CASGYRDINQPQHF
15	TRBJ1-4	TRBV28	CASRPIRGYSEKLFF
13	TRBJ1-3	TRBV2	CASSEALGNTIYF
15	TRBJ2-7	TRBV9	CASSVGREGAYEQYF
13	TRBJ2-7	TRBV2	CASSVTGGASKYF
17	TRBJ2-6	TRBV5-6	CASSLFYSYDGANVLTF
17	TRBJ2-1	TRBV10-1	CASSGSGSSASYNEQFF
15	TRBJ1-4	TRBV7-3	CASSLDGGVDEKLFF
13	TRBJ2-7	TRBV5-1	CASSSTVSYEQYF
16	TRBJ2-7	TRBV7-2	CASSSTLGRGGYEQYF
15	TRBJ2-1	TRBV27	CASSQTSGWYNEQFF
18	TRBJ2-2	TRBV28	CASRERRGGIGNTGELFF
15	TRBJ2-7	TRBV2	CASSVGTGFSYEQYF
16	TRBJ2-5	TRBV9	CASSVGTSGSRETQYF